The rows below give T cell receptor beta chains drawn from one sample of a study of CD8 T cells in Susac syndrome. TCRdb re-called the immunoSEQ multiplex PCR reads through MiXCR, storing one row per CDR3 protein. In the table there are approximately 110,000 distinct CDR3 sequences, more than 80% of which are singletons. Specimen: CD8+ T cells from PBMCs. The origin of the receptors is a human donor with multiple sclerosis. Each CDR3 is given with its conserved first and last residue. The order of the fields is clone size, J gene, D gene, V gene, CDR3 protein, CDR3 DNA. A D gene is named only where the DNA matches it firmly. The size field is filled for only some rows; it gives once, few, many or a size class.

clone_size: NA; j_call: TRBJ2-7; d_call: TRBD1; v_call: TRBV4-1; cdr3_aa: CASTLEKGAHEQYF; cdr3_nt: TGCGCCAGCACCTTGGAGAAGGGGGCTCACGAGCAGTACTTC
clone_size: NA; j_call: TRBJ2-3; d_call: TRBD2; v_call: TRBV7-9; cdr3_aa: CASSSTSGSGPTQYF; cdr3_nt: TGTGCCAGCAGCTCAACTAGCGGTAGTGGTCCTACGCAGTATTTT
clone_size: NA; j_call: TRBJ2-7; d_call: TRBD1; v_call: TRBV23-1; cdr3_aa: CASSQYARDRGCEQYF; cdr3_nt: TGCGCCAGCAGTCAATACGCCCGGGACAGGGGGTGCGAGCAGTACTTC
clone_size: NA; j_call: TRBJ1-1; d_call: NA; v_call: TRBV5-1; cdr3_aa: CASSLVGFMNTEAFF; cdr3_nt: TGCGCCAGCAGCTTGGTTGGATTCATGAACACTGAAGCTTTCTTT
clone_size: NA; j_call: TRBJ1-1; d_call: NA; v_call: TRBV20-1; cdr3_aa: CSARGTRDTEAFF; cdr3_nt: TGCAGTGCTCGCGGGACTAGGGACACTGAAGCTTTCTTT
clone_size: NA; j_call: TRBJ1-1; d_call: NA; v_call: TRBV29-1; cdr3_aa: CSVAGTPRSMNTEAFF; cdr3_nt: TGCAGCGTTGCAGGGACACCTCGCAGCATGAACACTGAAGCTTTCTTT
clone_size: NA; j_call: TRBJ2-1; d_call: TRBD2; v_call: TRBV19; cdr3_aa: CASSIERELLFEQFF; cdr3_nt: TGTGCCAGTAGTATCGAGCGGGAGCTGTTGTTTGAGCAGTTCTTC
clone_size: NA; j_call: TRBJ2-6; d_call: TRBD2; v_call: TRBV7-9; cdr3_aa: CASSARAGPGANVLTF; cdr3_nt: TGTGCCAGCAGCGCACGAGCGGGGCCTGGGGCCAACGTCCTGACTTTC
clone_size: NA; j_call: TRBJ2-3; d_call: NA; v_call: TRBV13; cdr3_aa: CASSSNPGPSTDTQYF; cdr3_nt: TGTGCCAGCAGTTCCAACCCGGGCCCTAGCACAGATACGCAGTATTTT
clone_size: NA; j_call: TRBJ1-1; d_call: NA; v_call: TRBV15; cdr3_aa: CAAGRGGDTEAFF; cdr3_nt: TGTGCCGCAGGGAGGGGCGGGGACACTGAAGCTTTCTTT
clone_size: NA; j_call: TRBJ1-1; d_call: NA; v_call: TRBV16; cdr3_aa: CASSWTQNTEAFF; cdr3_nt: TGTGCCAGCAGCTGGACTCAGAACACTGAAGCTTTCTTT
clone_size: NA; j_call: TRBJ1-6; d_call: NA; v_call: TRBV7-9; cdr3_aa: CASSATREQVDSYNSPLHF; cdr3_nt: TGTGCCAGCAGCGCCACCCGAGAGCAGGTTGACTCCTATAATTCACCCCTCCACTTT
clone_size: few; j_call: TRBJ2-5; d_call: NA; v_call: TRBV6-5; cdr3_aa: CASSLRETQYF; cdr3_nt: TGTGCCAGCAGCCTACGGGAGACCCAGTACTTC
clone_size: NA; j_call: TRBJ1-5; d_call: NA; v_call: TRBV12-5; cdr3_aa: CASGEEQGLNSNQPQHF; cdr3_nt: TGTGCTAGTGGCGAAGAACAGGGTTTGAATAGCAATCAGCCCCAGCATTTT
clone_size: NA; j_call: TRBJ1-1; d_call: NA; v_call: TRBV29-1; cdr3_aa: CSVVRETTGREAFF; cdr3_nt: TGCAGCGTTGTTAGGGAGACAACGGGCCGGGAGGCTTTCTTT
clone_size: once; j_call: TRBJ2-3; d_call: NA; v_call: TRBV14; cdr3_aa: CASSQDSNRDTDTQYF; cdr3_nt: TGTGCCAGCAGCCAAGATAGTAACAGGGACACAGATACGCAGTATTTT
clone_size: once; j_call: TRBJ2-3; d_call: NA; v_call: TRBV11-2; cdr3_aa: CASSSHPGGYRGTDTQYF; cdr3_nt: TGTGCCAGCAGCTCACATCCCGGGGGGTACAGGGGCACAGATACGCAGTATTTT
clone_size: NA; j_call: TRBJ2-5; d_call: TRBD1; v_call: TRBV20-1; cdr3_aa: CSAGQGGETQYF; cdr3_nt: TGCAGTGCGGGACAGGGGGGAGAGACCCAGTACTTC
clone_size: NA; j_call: TRBJ1-1; d_call: NA; v_call: TRBV4-1; cdr3_aa: CASSQGDITITEAFF; cdr3_nt: TGCGCCAGCAGCCAAGGGGACATAACCATCACTGAAGCTTTCTTT
clone_size: NA; j_call: TRBJ2-4; d_call: TRBD1; v_call: TRBV6-2/TRBV6-3; cdr3_aa: CASRGTENIQYF; cdr3_nt: TGTGCCAGCAGAGGGACAGAAAACATTCAGTACTTC
clone_size: NA; j_call: TRBJ2-7; d_call: NA; v_call: TRBV29-1; cdr3_aa: CSVEGRGTYEQYF; cdr3_nt: TGCAGCGTTGAGGGCCGGGGCACCTACGAGCAGTACTTC
clone_size: NA; j_call: TRBJ2-1; d_call: NA; v_call: TRBV5-6; cdr3_aa: CASSLRGENEQFF; cdr3_nt: TGTGCCAGCAGCTTGCGGGGTGAGAATGAGCAGTTCTTC
clone_size: NA; j_call: TRBJ2-1; d_call: NA; v_call: TRBV12-3/TRBV12-4; cdr3_aa: CASTSIRGYNEQFF; cdr3_nt: TGTGCCAGCACCTCGATACGGGGCTACAATGAGCAGTTCTTC